This T cell receptor beta chain was retrieved from a study of blood T cell dynamics during melanoma immunotherapy. Study as a whole: Metastatic melanoma patients received first-line pembrolizumab or nivolumab plus ipilimumab. Whole-study findings and limits: It remained unknown if the driving T cell clones were melanoma-specific.

Regarding this clone: Antigen: not known.

CDR1 LNHDA and CDR2 SQIVND come from the germline V gene (reference sequence). The CDR3 is 14 residues long. The V and J ends lost 1 base and 4 bases respectively, with 10 bases between them. Every bulk PBMC sample received the same 350 ng of DNA. The method was immunoSEQ multiplex PCR; TCRdb's version includes in-frame clones alone and lacks a portion of them. Among 8,000 to 10,000 clones listed, roughly 89% were seen once. Time point indicated: pre-treatment baseline. The chain is built from TRBV19 and TRBJ1-2; no firm D call. Specimen: blood, collected from a patient treated with checkpoint blockade. The TCR sequence derives from a human donor with melanoma. The CDR3 protein is CASSIGWGGYGYTF. CDR3 nucleotides: TGTGCCAGTAGTATAGGCTGGGGTGGCTATGGCTACACCTTC.